Given below is one TCR beta chain in context. Authors' analysis steps: Amplification of reference gene primers provided the estimated nucleated cell counts. Sequenced by immunoSEQ multiplex PCR; TCRdb stores in-frame clones only, minus some. The V and J calls and clone size are taken from that table; D and trimming were inferred from the DNA. The sample contains 95,000 to 150,000 clones, 88% of which appear only once. This sample is part of a study of blood T cell repertoires in COVID-19. Study summary: Nucleic acid was either cDNA or gDNA, and it came from T cells, B-cell-depleted T cells, or PBMCs.

The CDR3 is 16 amino acids. The germline gives CDR1 SGHRS, CDR2 YFSETQ. V shed 0 bases, J shed 3 bases, and the junction held 2 bases outside the gene matches. The chain is built from TRBV5-1 and TRBJ2-1, with 11 nucleotides matching TRBD2. Sequencing was done on a sample of peripheral blood. This clonotype was sampled from a human donor in a cohort sampled during active COVID-19. CDR3 in amino acids: CASSLGTSGGYNEQFF. CDR3 coding DNA: TGCGCCAGCAGCTTGGGCACTAGCGGGGGCTACAATGAGCAGTTCTTC. Full variable domain (outside the CDR3, taken from reference TRBV5-1 and TRBJ2-1): KAGVTQTPRYLIKTRGQQVTLSCSPISGHRSVSWYQQTPGQGLQFLFEYFSETQRNKGNFPGRFSGRQFSNSRSEMNVSTLELGDSALYLCASSLGTSGGYNEQFFGPGTRLTVL.